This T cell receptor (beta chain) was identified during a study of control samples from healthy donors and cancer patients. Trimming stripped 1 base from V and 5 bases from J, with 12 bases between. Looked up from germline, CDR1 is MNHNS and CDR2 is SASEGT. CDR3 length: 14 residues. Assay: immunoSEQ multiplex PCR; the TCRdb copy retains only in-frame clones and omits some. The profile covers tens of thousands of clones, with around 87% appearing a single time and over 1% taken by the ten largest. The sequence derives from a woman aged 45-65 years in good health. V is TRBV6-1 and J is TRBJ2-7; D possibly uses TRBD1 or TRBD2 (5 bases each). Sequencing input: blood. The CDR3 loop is CASSEVRGPHEQYF. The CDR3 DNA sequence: TGTGCCAGCAGTGAAGTGAGGGGACCCCACGAGCAGTACTTC.